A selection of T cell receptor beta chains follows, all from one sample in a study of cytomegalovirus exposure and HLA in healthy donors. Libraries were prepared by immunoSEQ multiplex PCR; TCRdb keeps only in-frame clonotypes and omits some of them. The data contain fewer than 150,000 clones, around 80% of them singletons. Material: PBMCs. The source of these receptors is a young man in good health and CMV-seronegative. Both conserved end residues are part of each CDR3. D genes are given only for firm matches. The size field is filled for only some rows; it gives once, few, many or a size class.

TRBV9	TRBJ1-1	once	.	CASSVETVGAFF	TGTGCCAGCAGCGTAGAGACAGTAGGAGCTTTCTTT
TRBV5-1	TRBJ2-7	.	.	CASSLGHARDYEQYF	TGCGCCAGCAGCTTGGGGCACGCCCGGGATTACGAGCAGTACTTC
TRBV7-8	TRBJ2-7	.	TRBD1	CASSLPGQGSYEQYF	TGTGCCAGCAGCTTACCGGGACAGGGTTCCTACGAGCAGTACTTC
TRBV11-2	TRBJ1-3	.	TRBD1	CASSRGQAPSGNTIYF	TGTGCCAGCAGCCGGGGACAGGCCCCCTCTGGAAACACCATATATTTT
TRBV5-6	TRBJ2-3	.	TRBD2	CASSSGLADSTDTQYF	TGTGCCAGCAGCTCCGGACTAGCGGATAGCACAGATACGCAGTATTTT
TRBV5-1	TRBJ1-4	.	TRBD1	CASSLGASGGNEKLFF	TGCGCCAGCAGCTTGGGGGCTTCAGGGGGTAATGAAAAACTGTTTTTT
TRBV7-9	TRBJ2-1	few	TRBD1	CASSLPDRGNEQFF	TGTGCCAGCAGCCTACCGGACAGGGGCAATGAGCAGTTCTTC
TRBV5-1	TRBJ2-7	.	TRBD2	CASSFELAENYEQYF	TGCGCCAGCAGCTTCGAACTAGCGGAAAACTACGAGCAGTACTTC
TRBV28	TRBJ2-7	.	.	CAIEKRDSSYEQYF	TGTGCCATTGAGAAACGGGATTCCTCGTACGAGCAGTACTTC
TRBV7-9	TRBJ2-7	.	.	CASSNSAGSLVLYF	TGTGCCAGCAGTAATTCCGCGGGTAGTCTTGTCCTGTACTTC
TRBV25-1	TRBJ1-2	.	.	CASSDPVDLEEGYPF	TGTGCCAGCAGTGACCCGGTTGACCTTGAGGAAGGCTACCCCTTC
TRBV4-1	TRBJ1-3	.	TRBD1	CASSPTRGDSRRGNTIYF	TGCGCCAGCAGCCCCACTAGGGGGGACAGCCGACGCGGAAACACCATATATTTT
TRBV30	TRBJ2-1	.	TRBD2	CAWSARAGGSYNEQFF	TGTGCCTGGAGTGCTAGAGCGGGAGGGTCCTACAATGAGCAGTTCTTC
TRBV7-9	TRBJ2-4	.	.	CASSLAFRGKPKNIQYF	TGTGCCAGCAGCTTAGCTTTTAGGGGTAAACCCAAAAACATTCAGTACTTC
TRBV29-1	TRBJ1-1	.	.	CSVVLTYTEAFF	TGCAGCGTTGTCCTCACTTACACTGAAGCTTTCTTT
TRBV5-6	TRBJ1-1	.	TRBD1	CASSLSDRGMNTEAFF	TGTGCCAGCAGCTTGTCTGACAGGGGGATGAACACTGAAGCTTTCTTT
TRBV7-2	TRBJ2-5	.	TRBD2	CASSLGTGGRETQYF	TGTGCCAGCAGCTTAGGGACGGGAGGGAGAGAGACCCAGTACTTC
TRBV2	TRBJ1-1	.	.	CAASQGENTEAFF	TGTGCCGCAAGTCAGGGTGAGAACACTGAAGCTTTCTTT
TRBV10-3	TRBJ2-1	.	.	CATTGGSGSGYNEQFF	TGTGCCACCACGGGCGGGTCCGGGAGCGGCTACAATGAGCAGTTCTTC
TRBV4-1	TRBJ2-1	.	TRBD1	CASSRQGSYNEQFF	TGCGCCAGCAGCAGACAGGGCTCCTACAATGAGCAGTTCTTC
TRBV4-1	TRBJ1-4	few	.	CASSPTVGSTRFF	TGCGCCAGCAGCCCCACAGTAGGCAGTACCAGGTTTTTT
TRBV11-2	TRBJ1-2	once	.	CASSLQLQGYGYTF	TGTGCCAGCAGCTTGCAGCTCCAGGGCTATGGCTACACCTTC
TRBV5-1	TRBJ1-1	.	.	CASSPRGGGGTEAFF	TGCGCCAGCAGCCCTCGGGGAGGGGGAGGGACTGAAGCTTTCTTT
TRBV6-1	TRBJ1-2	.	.	CASKLGDNYGYTF	TGTGCCAGCAAGTTAGGGGATAACTATGGCTACACCTTC
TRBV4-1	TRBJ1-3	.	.	CASSLRGDPTGNTIYF	TGCGCCAGCAGCCTTCGGGGGGACCCCACTGGAAACACCATATATTTT
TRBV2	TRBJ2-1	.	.	CAQRSPRNEQFF	TGTGCCCAGAGATCCCCGAGGAATGAGCAGTTCTTC
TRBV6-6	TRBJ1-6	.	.	CASSYFRGKYNSPLHF	TGTGCCAGCAGTTACTTCAGGGGCAAATATAATTCACCCCTCCACTTT
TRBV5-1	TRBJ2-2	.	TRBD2	CASSSGTSGKNTGELFF	TGCGCCAGCAGCTCCGGGACTAGCGGAAAGAACACCGGGGAGCTGTTTTTT
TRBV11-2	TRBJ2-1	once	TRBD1	CASSGTGWNEQFF	TGTGCCAGCTCCGGGACAGGGTGGAATGAGCAGTTCTTC
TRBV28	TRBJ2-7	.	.	CASTPPRREGSYEQYF	TGTGCCAGCACTCCCCCCCGCAGGGAAGGCTCCTACGAGCAGTACTTC
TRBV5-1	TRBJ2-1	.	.	CASSLGFVVDEQFF	TGCGCCAGCAGCTTGGGTTTCGTGGTAGATGAGCAGTTCTTC
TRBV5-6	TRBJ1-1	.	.	CASSGILGRTEAFF	TGTGCCAGCAGCGGTATCCTGGGCCGGACAGAAGCTTTCTTT
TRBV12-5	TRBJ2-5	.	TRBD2	CASERDSGGVQETQYF	TGTGCTAGTGAAAGAGACAGCGGGGGGGTCCAAGAGACCCAGTACTTC
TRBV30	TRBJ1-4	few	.	CAWTSQINEKLFF	TGTGCCTGGACGTCCCAGATTAATGAAAAACTGTTTTTT
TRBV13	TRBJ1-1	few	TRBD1	CASSFRTGPEAFF	TGTGCCAGCAGCTTCAGGACAGGGCCTGAAGCTTTCTTT
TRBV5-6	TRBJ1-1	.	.	CASRKREGLGTEAFF	TGTGCCAGCAGAAAGAGGGAGGGTTTGGGCACTGAAGCTTTCTTT
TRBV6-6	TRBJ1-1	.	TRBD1	CASSYGEDRGAFF	TGTGCCAGCAGTTACGGCGAAGACAGGGGAGCTTTCTTT
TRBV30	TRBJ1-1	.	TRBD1	CAWSKQGSWNTEAFF	TGTGCCTGGAGCAAACAGGGGTCTTGGAACACTGAAGCTTTCTTT
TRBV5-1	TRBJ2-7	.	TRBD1	CASSLVAGTAYEQYF	TGCGCCAGCAGCTTGGTTGCCGGGACAGCCTACGAGCAGTACTTC
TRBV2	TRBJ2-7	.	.	CASLLDSYEQYF	TGTGCCAGCTTACTGGACAGCTACGAGCAGTACTTC
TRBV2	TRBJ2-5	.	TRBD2	CASRPLAGDSQETQYF	TGTGCCAGCAGACCCCTAGCGGGGGATAGCCAAGAGACCCAGTACTTC
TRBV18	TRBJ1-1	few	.	CASSPSQGAFF	TGTGCCAGCTCCCCCTCGCAGGGAGCTTTCTTT
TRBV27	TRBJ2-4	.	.	CASSSGSGRGNIQYF	TGTGCCAGCAGTTCGGGGTCCGGCCGTGGGAACATTCAGTACTTC
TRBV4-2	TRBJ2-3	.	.	CASSQDLVYGAGGTDTQYF	TGTGCCAGCAGCCAGGACCTCGTGTACGGGGCAGGGGGCACAGATACGCAGTATTTT
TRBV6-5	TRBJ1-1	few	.	CASSVGRDTEAFF	TGTGCCAGCAGTGTTGGTCGAGACACTGAAGCTTTCTTT